The rows below give T cell receptor beta chains drawn from one sample of a study of T-cell memory formation after mild COVID-19. MiXCR was run by TCRdb on the 5' RACE reads, yielding one entry per CDR3 protein. The sample carries 140,000 or so distinct CDR3 sequences, about 6% recorded once. The specimen was PBMCs or a T cell subset sorted from them (not recorded which). All receptors derive from an adult woman who had mild COVID-19 (a few samples of this study predate the infection). Cell type and time point are not known. The CDR3 runs from the conserved cysteine through the conserved F or W. The D gene is left open where the match is weak. For some rows the clone size is stated as once, few or many, or as a class when expanded; others skip it.

j_call: TRBJ1-5; clone_size: many; v_call: TRBV5-1; d_call: NA; cdr3_aa: CASSLEWGSNQPQHF; cdr3_nt: TGCGCCAGCAGCTTGGAGTGGGGAAGTAATCAGCCCCAGCATTTT
j_call: TRBJ2-6; clone_size: few; v_call: TRBV27; d_call: NA; cdr3_aa: CASRPSYRNSGANVLTF; cdr3_nt: TGTGCCAGCAGGCCCTCTTACAGGAACTCTGGGGCCAACGTCCTGACTTTC
j_call: TRBJ1-1; clone_size: NA; v_call: TRBV10-3; d_call: NA; cdr3_aa: CAISESGQLNTEAFF; cdr3_nt: TGTGCCATCAGTGAGTCTGGACAGTTGAACACTGAAGCTTTCTTT
j_call: TRBJ2-1; clone_size: many; v_call: TRBV30; d_call: NA; cdr3_aa: CAWSVLGGYNEQFF; cdr3_nt: TGTGCCTGGAGTGTACTTGGGGGATACAATGAGCAGTTCTTC
j_call: TRBJ2-7; clone_size: many; v_call: TRBV5-1; d_call: TRBD1; cdr3_aa: CASSLSDRDSYEQYF; cdr3_nt: TGCGCCAGCAGCTTAAGCGACAGGGATTCCTACGAGCAGTACTTC
j_call: TRBJ2-1; clone_size: few; v_call: TRBV20-1; d_call: NA; cdr3_aa: CSARALPLYNEQFF; cdr3_nt: TGCAGTGCTAGGGCACTACCTCTCTACAATGAGCAGTTCTTC
j_call: TRBJ1-3; clone_size: NA; v_call: TRBV5-1; d_call: NA; cdr3_aa: CASSSTAASGNTIYF; cdr3_nt: TGCGCCAGCAGCTCAACAGCGGCCTCTGGAAACACCATATATTTT
j_call: TRBJ1-6; clone_size: many; v_call: TRBV7-8; d_call: NA; cdr3_aa: CASSFGGDRNSPLHF; cdr3_nt: TGTGCCAGCAGCTTCGGGGGCGACAGGAATTCACCCCTCCACTTT
j_call: TRBJ1-5; clone_size: few; v_call: TRBV4-1; d_call: TRBD1; cdr3_aa: CASSQSEQGRYSNQPQHF; cdr3_nt: TGCGCCAGCAGCCAATCAGAACAGGGGAGATATAGCAATCAGCCCCAGCATTTT
j_call: TRBJ2-2; clone_size: many; v_call: TRBV29-1; d_call: TRBD1; cdr3_aa: CSVLAPTGGGGANTGELFF; cdr3_nt: TGCAGCGTTCTAGCCCCCACAGGGGGCGGAGGCGCGAACACCGGGGAGCTGTTTTTT
j_call: TRBJ2-1; clone_size: many; v_call: TRBV10-2; d_call: NA; cdr3_aa: CASSRPGLDHNEQFF; cdr3_nt: TGCGCCAGCAGTAGACCCGGGCTAGACCACAATGAGCAGTTCTTC
j_call: TRBJ1-2; clone_size: many; v_call: TRBV7-6; d_call: NA; cdr3_aa: CASSSESWTAGYTF; cdr3_nt: TGTGCCAGCAGCTCAGAATCCTGGACAGCCGGCTACACCTTC
j_call: TRBJ2-1; clone_size: few; v_call: TRBV6-1; d_call: TRBD2; cdr3_aa: CASSETASGRWGEQFF; cdr3_nt: TGTGCCAGCAGTGAAACGGCTAGCGGGAGATGGGGTGAGCAGTTCTTC
j_call: TRBJ2-3; clone_size: few; v_call: TRBV20-1; d_call: TRBD2; cdr3_aa: CSATAGESTDTQYF; cdr3_nt: TGCAGTGCTACGGCGGGAGAGAGCACAGATACGCAGTATTTT
j_call: TRBJ1-2; clone_size: few; v_call: TRBV5-1; d_call: TRBD1; cdr3_aa: CASSWGGQGSYGYTF; cdr3_nt: TGCGCCAGCAGCTGGGGCGGACAGGGGTCGTATGGCTACACCTTC
j_call: TRBJ2-3; clone_size: few; v_call: TRBV5-1; d_call: TRBD2; cdr3_aa: CASSPAPSGGSDTQYF; cdr3_nt: TGCGCCAGCAGCCCAGCACCTAGCGGGGGGTCAGATACGCAGTATTTT
j_call: TRBJ2-1; clone_size: few; v_call: TRBV7-8; d_call: NA; cdr3_aa: CASSNDRGPRTDSGRAGYEQFF; cdr3_nt: TGTGCCAGCAGCAACGACAGGGGGCCTCGAACCGATAGCGGGAGGGCCGGGTATGAGCAGTTCTTC
j_call: TRBJ2-3; clone_size: many; v_call: TRBV5-1; d_call: NA; cdr3_aa: CASSKGGSSWGTDTQYF; cdr3_nt: TGCGCCAGCAGTAAGGGTGGATCCTCCTGGGGCACAGATACGCAGTATTTT
j_call: TRBJ1-1; clone_size: NA; v_call: TRBV5-5; d_call: TRBD1; cdr3_aa: CASSSTGAHLFEAFF; cdr3_nt: TGTGCCAGCAGCTCGACAGGGGCTCATCTATTTGAAGCTTTCTTT
j_call: TRBJ2-3; clone_size: NA; v_call: TRBV5-1; d_call: TRBD2; cdr3_aa: CASSPGGNADTQYF; cdr3_nt: TGCGCCAGCTCCCCCGGGGGGAACGCAGATACGCAGTATTTT
j_call: TRBJ1-5; clone_size: NA; v_call: TRBV4-2; d_call: NA; cdr3_aa: CASSPSGGNQPQHF; cdr3_nt: TGTGCCAGCAGCCCCAGCGGCGGGAATCAGCCCCAGCATTTT
j_call: TRBJ2-1; clone_size: many; v_call: TRBV7-2; d_call: NA; cdr3_aa: CASSLETFEQFF; cdr3_nt: TGTGCCAGCAGCCTCGAGACCTTTGAGCAGTTCTTC
j_call: TRBJ2-1; clone_size: many; v_call: TRBV7-9; d_call: TRBD1; cdr3_aa: CASGDLTGNYNEQFF; cdr3_nt: TGTGCCAGCGGCGACTTGACAGGGAACTACAATGAGCAGTTCTTC
j_call: TRBJ2-7; clone_size: few; v_call: TRBV2; d_call: TRBD1; cdr3_aa: CASHQGTGAYEQYF; cdr3_nt: TGTGCCAGCCACCAGGGGACAGGGGCTTACGAGCAGTACTTC
j_call: TRBJ1-2; clone_size: NA; v_call: TRBV5-8; d_call: NA; cdr3_aa: CASSLSRRAGYGYTF; cdr3_nt: TGTGCCAGCAGCTTGTCTCGCAGGGCTGGGTACGGCTACACCTTC
j_call: TRBJ2-5; clone_size: NA; v_call: TRBV5-5; d_call: TRBD1; cdr3_aa: CASRRQGTQETQYF; cdr3_nt: TGTGCCAGCAGAAGACAGGGAACCCAAGAGACCCAGTACTTC
j_call: TRBJ1-6; clone_size: NA; v_call: TRBV5-5; d_call: NA; cdr3_aa: CASSLGAQSRDSPLHF; cdr3_nt: TGTGCCAGCAGCTTGGGGGCTCAGTCACGGGATTCACCCCTCCACTTT
j_call: TRBJ2-3; clone_size: few; v_call: TRBV5-6; d_call: NA; cdr3_aa: CASSLDGFSTDTQYF; cdr3_nt: TGTGCCAGCAGCTTGGACGGGTTTAGCACAGATACGCAGTATTTT
j_call: TRBJ2-2; clone_size: few; v_call: TRBV6-5; d_call: NA; cdr3_aa: CASSYRARTQNTGELFF; cdr3_nt: TGTGCCAGCAGTTATAGGGCTAGGACCCAGAACACCGGGGAGCTGTTTTTT
j_call: TRBJ2-7; clone_size: many; v_call: TRBV7-2; d_call: TRBD1; cdr3_aa: CASSLILLDRGKVLEQYF; cdr3_nt: TGTGCCAGCAGCTTAATCCTTTTGGACAGGGGAAAGGTACTCGAGCAGTACTTC
j_call: TRBJ2-7; clone_size: many; v_call: TRBV12-3/TRBV12-4; d_call: NA; cdr3_aa: CASTLGPPFYEQYF; cdr3_nt: TGTGCCAGTACCCTCGGGCCACCCTTCTACGAGCAGTACTTC
j_call: TRBJ1-1; clone_size: many; v_call: TRBV20-1; d_call: TRBD1; cdr3_aa: CSAPGQGQAEAFF; cdr3_nt: TGCAGTGCCCCGGGACAGGGTCAGGCTGAAGCTTTCTTT
j_call: TRBJ2-3; clone_size: many; v_call: TRBV20-1; d_call: NA; cdr3_aa: CSASPLGISSTDTQYF; cdr3_nt: TGCAGTGCTAGCCCCCTGGGGATTTCTAGCACAGATACGCAGTATTTT
j_call: TRBJ2-2; clone_size: NA; v_call: TRBV11-2; d_call: NA; cdr3_aa: CASSFLGAGELFF; cdr3_nt: TGTGCCAGCAGCTTTTTAGGGGCCGGGGAGCTGTTTTTT
j_call: TRBJ2-7; clone_size: few; v_call: TRBV27; d_call: NA; cdr3_aa: CASSRALGSYEQYF; cdr3_nt: TGTGCCAGCAGCCGGGCCCTGGGCTCCTACGAGCAGTACTTC
j_call: TRBJ2-3; clone_size: NA; v_call: TRBV12-3/TRBV12-4; d_call: NA; cdr3_aa: CASSSRVEGTDTQYF; cdr3_nt: TGTGCCAGCAGCTCCAGGGTGGAGGGAACAGATACGCAGTATTTT
j_call: TRBJ1-5; clone_size: many; v_call: TRBV15; d_call: TRBD1; cdr3_aa: CATAPGQGRLVNNQPQHF; cdr3_nt: TGTGCCACCGCTCCGGGACAGGGAAGGCTGGTAAACAATCAGCCCCAGCATTTT
j_call: TRBJ2-7; clone_size: NA; v_call: TRBV2; d_call: TRBD1; cdr3_aa: CASRDRGGYEQYF; cdr3_nt: TGTGCCAGCAGGGACAGGGGGGGCTACGAGCAGTACTTC
j_call: TRBJ2-5; clone_size: few; v_call: TRBV7-9; d_call: NA; cdr3_aa: CASSLAHGSQETQYF; cdr3_nt: TGTGCCAGCAGCTTAGCGCATGGCAGCCAAGAGACCCAGTACTTC
j_call: TRBJ1-1; clone_size: many; v_call: TRBV9; d_call: TRBD1; cdr3_aa: CASSVGTGDNTEAFF; cdr3_nt: TGTGCCAGCAGCGTCGGGACAGGAGATAACACTGAAGCTTTCTTT
j_call: TRBJ2-7; clone_size: NA; v_call: TRBV20-1; d_call: NA; cdr3_aa: CSAKGVTGKRVTYEQYF; cdr3_nt: TGCAGTGCTAAAGGGGTTACGGGAAAGCGGGTAACCTACGAGCAGTACTTC
j_call: TRBJ2-3; clone_size: many; v_call: TRBV24-1; d_call: TRBD2; cdr3_aa: CATSASLALDTQYF; cdr3_nt: TGTGCCACCAGTGCGTCACTAGCGTTAGATACGCAGTATTTT
j_call: TRBJ2-7; clone_size: many; v_call: TRBV12-3/TRBV12-4; d_call: NA; cdr3_aa: CASSSSGGREQYF; cdr3_nt: TGTGCCAGCAGTTCGTCCGGCGGCCGGGAGCAGTACTTC
j_call: TRBJ2-1; clone_size: many; v_call: TRBV7-9; d_call: NA; cdr3_aa: CASSFRGLGDEQFF; cdr3_nt: TGTGCCAGCAGCTTCCGTGGGCTCGGTGATGAGCAGTTCTTC
j_call: TRBJ2-2; clone_size: many; v_call: TRBV7-9; d_call: NA; cdr3_aa: CASRLNTGELFF; cdr3_nt: TGTGCCAGCAGACTCAACACCGGGGAGCTGTTTTTT
j_call: TRBJ2-2; clone_size: many; v_call: TRBV6-6; d_call: NA; cdr3_aa: CASSYEPTGELFF; cdr3_nt: TGTGCCAGCAGTTACGAGCCCACCGGGGAGCTGTTTTTT
j_call: TRBJ2-1; clone_size: many; v_call: TRBV7-3; d_call: NA; cdr3_aa: CASSLTTGGTAEQFF; cdr3_nt: TGTGCCAGCAGCTTAACGACCGGGGGTACTGCTGAGCAGTTCTTC
j_call: TRBJ2-1; clone_size: many; v_call: TRBV11-2; d_call: TRBD2; cdr3_aa: CASSRGGLDEQFF; cdr3_nt: TGTGCCAGCAGCCGGGGGGGTCTCGACGAGCAGTTCTTC
j_call: TRBJ2-7; clone_size: NA; v_call: TRBV30; d_call: NA; cdr3_aa: CAWREPAGYEQYF; cdr3_nt: TGTGCCTGGAGAGAGCCAGCGGGCTACGAGCAGTACTTC
j_call: TRBJ2-7; clone_size: NA; v_call: TRBV5-6; d_call: NA; cdr3_aa: CASSFRDGPSYEQYF; cdr3_nt: TGTGCCAGCAGCTTCCGGGACGGACCTTCCTACGAGCAGTACTTC
j_call: TRBJ2-1; clone_size: many; v_call: TRBV6-2/TRBV6-3; d_call: TRBD2; cdr3_aa: CASSPGLAGAGEQFF; cdr3_nt: TGTGCCAGCAGTCCGGGACTAGCGGGAGCGGGTGAGCAGTTCTTC
j_call: TRBJ2-1; clone_size: many; v_call: TRBV5-1; d_call: NA; cdr3_aa: CASSLGATVYNEQFF; cdr3_nt: TGCGCCAGCAGCTTGGGGGCGACAGTATACAATGAGCAGTTCTTC
j_call: TRBJ2-2; clone_size: many; v_call: TRBV7-3; d_call: TRBD2; cdr3_aa: CASSLAGVNTGELFF; cdr3_nt: TGTGCCAGCAGCTTAGCGGGAGTGAACACCGGGGAGCTGTTTTTT
j_call: TRBJ2-1; clone_size: many; v_call: TRBV5-1; d_call: NA; cdr3_aa: CASSFEPSAGNEQFF; cdr3_nt: TGCGCCAGCAGCTTCGAGCCCTCTGCAGGCAATGAGCAGTTCTTC
j_call: TRBJ1-1; clone_size: many; v_call: TRBV5-5; d_call: TRBD1; cdr3_aa: CASSLGQGAMRTEAFF; cdr3_nt: TGTGCCAGCAGCTTGGGACAGGGGGCTATGAGGACTGAAGCTTTCTTT